The rows below give T cell receptor beta chains drawn from one sample of a study of cytomegalovirus exposure and HLA in healthy donors. The protocol was immunoSEQ multiplex PCR, while the TCRdb copy is restricted to in-frame clones and leaves out a portion. The sample has under 200,000 clones, 84% seen once. The source material was PBMCs. The receptors were gathered from a man between 18 and 29 years old in good health and CMV-seropositive. Each CDR3 is given with its conserved first and last residue. Each record gives: J gene, V gene, D gene, clone size, CDR3 DNA, CDR3 protein. The D gene is left open where the match is weak. Not every row has a clone size; where given, it reads once, few, many or a size class.

TRBJ2-1	TRBV4-3	TRBD1	-	TGCGCCAGCAGTTACAGGGGGTACAATGAGCAGTTCTTC	CASSYRGYNEQFF
TRBJ1-5	TRBV6-6	-	-	TGTGCCAGCAGTTACGTGGCAGGGAGCAATCAGCCCCAGCATTTT	CASSYVAGSNQPQHF
TRBJ1-2	TRBV6-5	-	few	TGTGCCAGCAGTGTGGACGGGGCTAACTATGGCTACACCTTC	CASSVDGANYGYTF
TRBJ2-7	TRBV27	TRBD2	-	TGTGCCAGCAGGGTAGCGGGAGGAACCTACGAGCAGTACTTC	CASRVAGGTYEQYF
TRBJ1-4	TRBV4-3	TRBD1	-	TGCGCCAGCAGCCAAGACCCCGGGACAGGGGCTGAAAAACTGTTTTTT	CASSQDPGTGAEKLFF
TRBJ2-3	TRBV27	TRBD1	-	TGTGCCAGCAGTTTGACAGGGGCTCATAGAGATACGCAGTATTTT	CASSLTGAHRDTQYF
TRBJ2-1	TRBV10-3	TRBD2	-	TGTGCCATCAGTGACTCTAGCGGGAGCGATTCGGGTGAGCAGTTCTTC	CAISDSSGSDSGEQFF
TRBJ2-3	TRBV7-2	-	-	TGTGCCAGCAGCGAGAAAGAGAGGTTCCGCGGGGATACGCAGTATTTT	CASSEKERFRGDTQYF
TRBJ2-7	TRBV2	-	few	TGTGCCAGCAGCATAGGACAGATATACGAGCAGTACTTC	CASSIGQIYEQYF
TRBJ2-1	TRBV19	-	-	TGTGCCACTAGGTTATGGGGCACCCCAGGGTCGGGCAATGAGCAGTTCTTC	CATRLWGTPGSGNEQFF
TRBJ2-1	TRBV7-2	-	few	TGTGCCAGCAGCTTATACACCAATGAGCAGTTCTTC	CASSLYTNEQFF
TRBJ2-2	TRBV29-1	-	-	TGCAGCGTTCCGGACACCGGGGAGCTGTTTTTT	CSVPDTGELFF
TRBJ2-1	TRBV30	TRBD2	-	TGTGCCTGGGGCGGGGGTAACTACAATGAGCAGTTCTTC	CAWGGGNYNEQFF
TRBJ2-7	TRBV2	TRBD2	-	TGTGCCAGCCTTGGGGAGGGTACGGGTGAGCAGTACTTC	CASLGEGTGEQYF
TRBJ2-5	TRBV5-1	-	-	TGCGCCAGCAGCTTGGCCGAGGGGGAGCAAGAGACCCAGTACTTC	CASSLAEGEQETQYF
TRBJ2-1	TRBV7-3	-	once	TGTGCCAGCAGCTTAATGGAGGCTGCTACTGAGCAGTTCTTC	CASSLMEAATEQFF
TRBJ2-2	TRBV30	-	-	TGTGCCTGGAGGGAGACGAGCTTCACCGGGGAGCTGTTTTTT	CAWRETSFTGELFF
TRBJ2-7	TRBV6-5	-	-	TGTGCCAGCAGTTACTCGAGGGGGGGCTCCTACGAGCAGTACTTC	CASSYSRGGSYEQYF
TRBJ2-7	TRBV7-8	TRBD2	-	TGTGCCAGCAGCTTAGTGGCTAGCGGTAATCCCGAGCAGTACTTC	CASSLVASGNPEQYF
TRBJ2-1	TRBV4-2	TRBD2	-	TGTGCCAGCAGCCAAGTAGCTAGCGGGAGTGTCTACAATGAGCAGTTCTTC	CASSQVASGSVYNEQFF
TRBJ2-3	TRBV5-1	TRBD1	few	TGCGCCAGCAGCTTCCGGACAGGTTACCTCACAGATACGCAGTATTTT	CASSFRTGYLTDTQYF
TRBJ1-2	TRBV6-6	-	-	TGTGCCAGCAGTTACTCAAGGGAGAACTATGGCTACACCTTC	CASSYSRENYGYTF
TRBJ2-2	TRBV29-1	TRBD1	-	TGCAGCATCACAGGGGGAACCGGGGAGCTGTTTTTT	CSITGGTGELFF
TRBJ2-3	TRBV25-1	TRBD1	-	TGTGCCAGCGCCAGGGGGCCAGATACGCAGTATTTT	CASARGPDTQYF
TRBJ1-2	TRBV7-2	TRBD1	-	TGTGCCAGCAGCACCCGGACAGGGGCCATCTATGGCTACACCTTC	CASSTRTGAIYGYTF
TRBJ2-6	TRBV9	-	-	TGTGCCAGCAGCGTGGGGGCCGGTGGCTCTGGGGCCAACGTCCTGACTTTC	CASSVGAGGSGANVLTF
TRBJ2-4	TRBV19	TRBD1	-	TGTGCCAGCTCGGACAGGGGGCTGGACATTCAGTACTTC	CASSDRGLDIQYF
TRBJ2-5	TRBV7-2	-	-	TGTGCCAGCAGCTTTCAAATGCGGGGAACAGAGACCCAGTACTTC	CASSFQMRGTETQYF
TRBJ2-7	TRBV27	-	-	TGTGCCAGCACCTCGTCACTACAGGTTTTGTCCTACGAGCAGTACTTC	CASTSSLQVLSYEQYF
TRBJ1-2	TRBV4-1	-	-	TGCGCCAGCAGCCAAGCAGGGAATAATGGCTACACCTTC	CASSQAGNNGYTF
TRBJ2-6	TRBV4-2	-	-	TGTGCCAGCAGCCAAGAATCCAACTCTGGGGCCAACGTCCTGACTTTC	CASSQESNSGANVLTF
TRBJ2-5	TRBV6-5	-	-	TGTGCCAGCAGTTACTTTTCCCGGGAGACCCAGTACTTC	CASSYFSRETQYF
TRBJ1-1	TRBV29-1	TRBD1	-	TGCAGCGTTGATGAGGGGGCCACTGAAGCTTTCTTT	CSVDEGATEAFF
TRBJ2-5	TRBV7-9	TRBD1	-	TGTGCCAGCAGCCCGGTGGGGACAGGGAGTTGGCAGACCCAGTACTTC	CASSPVGTGSWQTQYF
TRBJ2-1	TRBV6-5	TRBD2	-	TGTGCCAGCAGTTACGGCGGGAGTCGTAGCGATGAGCAGTTCTTC	CASSYGGSRSDEQFF
TRBJ2-3	TRBV11-2	-	-	TGTGCCAGCAGCGCGACGCCAGGGAAAAACACAGATACGCAGTATTTT	CASSATPGKNTDTQYF
TRBJ2-7	TRBV20-1	-	few	TGCAGTGCCTGGAGATTACCCGAGCAGTACTTC	CSAWRLPEQYF
TRBJ2-6	TRBV6-4	-	medium-sized	TGTGCCAGCAGTACTAGCCCTGGGGCCAACGTCCTGACTTTC	CASSTSPGANVLTF
TRBJ2-1	TRBV4-3	TRBD2	-	TGCGCCAGCAGCGTGGGACTAGCGGGAAGCGGTGAGCAGTTCTTC	CASSVGLAGSGEQFF
TRBJ2-3	TRBV28	TRBD1	-	TGTGCCAGCAGTCCTTTACCCCGGGCGACAGGGGGCGAGGCAGATACGCAGTATTTT	CASSPLPRATGGEADTQYF
TRBJ2-7	TRBV7-2	TRBD2	-	TGTGCCAGCAGCTTTTATACTAGCGGGAGCTACGAGCAGTACTTC	CASSFYTSGSYEQYF
TRBJ2-3	TRBV7-9	TRBD2	-	TGTGCCAGCAGGACTAGCGGGAGGGGCCGCACAGATACGCAGTATTTT	CASRTSGRGRTDTQYF
TRBJ2-1	TRBV19	-	-	TGTGCCACCATTGGTGGGGACATTCTCTACAATGAGCAGTTCTTC	CATIGGDILYNEQFF
TRBJ1-1	TRBV7-2	-	-	TGTGCCAGCAGCTTACATGGTTCTATGAACACTGAAGCTTTCTTT	CASSLHGSMNTEAFF
TRBJ2-2	TRBV11-1	-	-	TGTGCCAGCAGCTTAGTAAGACAGAACACCGGGGAGCTGTTTTTT	CASSLVRQNTGELFF
TRBJ2-1	TRBV5-6	TRBD2	-	TGTGCCAGCAGTCCGGGGAGCGGGGGGGCCTACAATGAGCAGTTCTTC	CASSPGSGGAYNEQFF
TRBJ2-3	TRBV6-4	TRBD1	-	TGTGCCAGCAGTGACTCTACAGGGGGCGCAGATACGCAGTATTTT	CASSDSTGGADTQYF
TRBJ2-7	TRBV7-9	-	-	TGTGCCAGCAGCTTAGGTCGAGGCCCTCTGTACGAGCAGTACTTC	CASSLGRGPLYEQYF
TRBJ2-3	TRBV7-3	-	-	TGTGCCAGCAGCTTAGCGCTGAGCACAGATACGCAGTATTTT	CASSLALSTDTQYF
TRBJ1-1	TRBV4-1	-	-	TGCGCCAGCAGCCAAGACCAGGGAGGGGACACTGAAGCTTTCTTT	CASSQDQGGDTEAFF
TRBJ1-4	TRBV30	TRBD1	few	TGTGCCTGGAGTCCGGACAGGGGTGAAAAACTGTTTTTT	CAWSPDRGEKLFF
TRBJ2-7	TRBV29-1	-	-	TGCAGCGTTGAACTGGGCCCGTCCCACGAGCAGTACTTC	CSVELGPSHEQYF
TRBJ1-2	TRBV6-5	-	-	TGTGCCAGCCGAAGCAGGGGTATTGGGGGCTACACCTTC	CASRSRGIGGYTF
TRBJ1-1	TRBV7-9	TRBD1	-	TGTGCCAGCCGCTTGTCAGGGGGAGTCACTGAAGCTTTCTTT	CASRLSGGVTEAFF
TRBJ2-1	TRBV27	TRBD2	-	TGTGCCAGCAGTTCGGGACTAGCTGCCAATGAGCAGTTCTTC	CASSSGLAANEQFF
TRBJ2-7	TRBV30	-	-	TGTGCCTGGAGTGGTAGAGACTACGAGCAGTACTTC	CAWSGRDYEQYF
TRBJ2-2	TRBV19	-	few	TGTGCCAGTAGTAGATCAGGGGACACCGGGGAGCTGTTTTTT	CASSRSGDTGELFF
TRBJ2-7	TRBV27	-	-	TGTGCCAGCACTCAACGCTGGGGGGGCCTACAGTCGGAGCAGTACTTC	CASTQRWGGLQSEQYF
TRBJ2-3	TRBV10-1	TRBD2	-	TGCGCCAGCAGTGAGCCTCCGGGACTAGCGGGAGTTAGGACAGATACGCAGTATTTT	CASSEPPGLAGVRTDTQYF
TRBJ1-4	TRBV28	-	-	TGTGCCAGCAGTTCCCGGACAGTCCTTAATGAAAAACTGTTTTTT	CASSSRTVLNEKLFF